Following are 30 T cell receptor beta chains from one sample sequenced in a study of regulatory T cells in long-lasting Graves disease. The sample's time point: newly diagnosed GD, antithyroid drugs for less than 3 months. The authors made the TCR library using RNA they extracted from PBMCs. Construction of the TCR beta libraries employed iRepertoire HTBI primers in conjunction with Arm-PCR of CDR3 regions. MiXCR was run by TCRdb on the multiplex PCR reads, yielding one entry per CDR3 protein. The sample lists about 500,000 distinct CDR3 sequences, roughly 16% occurring once. The data were also submitted as part of a second study, on T cells in Graves' hyperthyroidism and ophthalmopathy.

Sequenced here: peripheral blood mononuclear cells (PBMCs), sampled at new diagnosis, from a patient treated with antithyroid drugs. These TCRs come from a middle-aged man with Graves disease.

This clonotype was detected many times. This sequence joins TRBV29-1 and TRBJ2-1; 13 bases align to TRBD2. The trim removed 7 bases at V and 10 bases at J, leaving 22 bases unmatched. Looked up from germline, CDR1 is SQVTM and CDR2 is ANQGSEA. This CDR3 is 18 amino acids long. The DNA for the CDR3 is TGCAGCGCCCTTCCGGGACTAGCGGGGCTTGACACCTATTGGGAGCAGTTCTTC. Encoded protein: CSALPGLAGLDTYWEQFF.

This chain joins TRBV12-3 or TRBV12-4 and TRBJ1-6, with D hard to call. Between the trimmed V and J ends, which lost 4 bases and 8 bases, there was a span of 9 bases. This CDR3 is 13 amino acids long. The CDR3 loop is CASSWGGYSPLHF. CDR3 in DNA: TGTGCCAGCAGTTGGGGTGGATATTCACCCCTCCACTTT.

The V gene is TRBV28, the J gene TRBJ1-5; D possibly corresponds to TRBD1 (5 bases). V dropped 8 bases and J dropped 2 bases, with 16 bases sitting between them. The V gene's germline CDR1 is MDHEN and CDR2 SYDVKM. CDR3 size: 15 residues. CDR3 sequence reads: CASGVLGRGNQPQHF. CDR3 DNA sequence: TGTGCCAGCGGTGTCTTGGGACGGGGCAATCAGCCCCAGCATTTT.

V gene TRBV29-1 combines with J gene TRBJ2-1; D gene uncertain. CDR1 SQVTM and CDR2 ANQGSEA come from the germline V gene. This CDR3 spans 15 amino acids. Trimming pared 5 bases from V and 0 bases from J, leaving 14 bases between. CDR3 sequence (DNA): TGCAGCGTTTTGCGGCTAGGCAGCTCCTACAATGAGCAGTTCTTC. Translated, it gives CSVLRLGSSYNEQFF.

This clonotype was observed a handful of times. The chain couples TRBV28 to TRBJ1-5, with D possibly TRBD1 on 6 matching bases. V was shortened by 3 bases and J by 0 bases, with 9 bases between the two germline ends. The length of the CDR3 is 15 residues. CDR1 is MDHEN and CDR2 is SYDVKM in the germline V gene. The CDR3 coding sequence is TGTGCCAGCAGTTTCCGGACAGCTAGCAATCAGCCCCAGCATTTT. It codes for CASSFRTASNQPQHF.

This clonotype was seen repeatedly, ten times or more. The V gene is TRBV6-2 or TRBV6-3, the J gene TRBJ2-7; weak D call: TRBD2 (5 bases). Germline V gene data show CDR1 as MNHEY and CDR2 as SVGEGT. The CDR3 spans 18 residues. Trimming removed 5 bases from V and 4 bases from J, with 27 bases in between. CDR3 sequence (DNA): TGTGCCAGCAGTCCGCTCTGGAGCCAGCGGCCACGTTTATACGAGCAGTACTTC. Translated: CASSPLWSQRPRLYEQYF.

This clonotype appeared many times. This chain connects TRBV20-1 to TRBJ2-7, with no clear D. CDR1 is DFQATT and CDR2 is SNEGSKA in the germline V gene (reference sequence). This CDR3 is built from 14 residues. Trimming removed 0 bases at V and 3 bases at J, with 12 bases between. This chain's CDR3 is CSARELKARYEQYF. The DNA of the CDR3 is TGCAGTGCTAGAGAGTTAAAGGCCCGCTACGAGCAGTACTTC.

This clonotype turned up a few times. The J gene is TRBJ1-3, the V gene TRBV20-1; the D gene is possibly TRBD1 (6 bases). The V end lost 5 bases, the J end lost 4 bases, and 15 bases lay between the germline ends. Germline loops: CDR1 DFQATT, CDR2 SNEGSKA (reference sequence). The CDR3 length is 14 residues. CDR3 loop: CSADEGHLGNTIYF. CDR3 nucleotide sequence: TGCAGTGCTGACGAGGGACACCTGGGAAACACCATATATTTT.

In its sample, this clonotype was seen many times. V is TRBV20-1 and J is TRBJ2-5; TRBD2 is a possible D gene (7 bases). V gave up 5 bases and J gave up 5 bases, with 15 bases separating them. CDR3 length equals 13 residues. CDR1 and CDR2 from the germline V gene are DFQATT and SNEGSKA (reference sequence). CDR3 DNA: TGCAGTGCTGCACTAGGGGGGGGGGAGACCCAGTACTTC. Translated: CSAALGGGETQYF.

The V gene is TRBV4-1, the J gene TRBJ2-3; D perhaps matches TRBD2 (5 bases). Trimming cost V 0 bases and J 6 bases, with 10 bases left between them. The germline V gene has CDR1 MGHRA and CDR2 YSYEKL. CDR3 size: 14 residues. CDR3 nucleotide sequence: TGCGCCAGCAGCCAAGAGAGGGTTGAGGATACGCAGTATTTT. This gives the protein CASSQERVEDTQYF.

V is TRBV18 and J is TRBJ1-3; D ambiguous. The CDR3 contains 16 residues. The germline CDR1 and CDR2 sequences are KGHSH and LQKENI. The V and J ends lost 2 bases and 0 bases respectively, with 11 bases between them. Here the CDR3 DNA reads TGTGCCAGCTCACCAAGATTTACCCTCTCTGGAAACACCATATATTTT. Translating it yields CASSPRFTLSGNTIYF.

This clonotype was recorded many times. Relative to the germline gene, one junction end is altered; a read error may explain this. The J gene is TRBJ2-7, the V gene TRBV5-1; 8 bases are shared with TRBD1. Germline CDR1 SGHRS, CDR2 YFSETQ. The CDR3 is 15 amino acids. The CDR3 bases are TGTGCCAGCAGCTTAGGGCAGGGGGCCTCCTACGAGCAGTACTTC. Protein: CASSLGQGASYEQYF.

At least ten counts were recorded for this clonotype. The V and J genes are TRBV12-3 or TRBV12-4 and TRBJ1-5; possible D gene TRBD1, 5 bases. With 6 bases removed from V and 7 bases from J, the gap between germline ends came to 13 bases. There are 13 residues in the CDR3. The CDR3 reads CASRGLIGQPQHF. Here the CDR3 DNA reads TGTGCCAGCAGGGGACTTATAGGCCAGCCCCAGCATTTT.

This clonotype was seen at least ten times. The chain uses TRBV6-1 and TRBJ2-3, with 9 positions matching TRBD2. Looked up from germline, CDR1 is MNHNS and CDR2 is SASEGT. The CDR3 totals 17 residues. V lost 5 bases to trimming and J lost 4 bases; unmatched junction nucleotides: 13. CDR3 amino acids: CASSPTISSGRSDTQYF. CDR3 nucleotide sequence: TGTGCCAGCAGTCCAACTATTTCAAGCGGGAGGTCAGATACGCAGTATTTT.

This clonotype was observed at least ten times. The CDR3 DNA is TGTGCCAGCAGTTCCGACGGATACCCCTACGAGCAGTACTTC. The encoded protein is CASSSDGYPYEQYF. The chain combines TRBV6-5 with TRBJ2-7; D remains ambiguous. V was pared by 4 bases and J by 2 bases, with 12 bases between. The CDR3 covers 14 residues. Germline values: CDR1 MNHEY, CDR2 SVGAGI.

This clonotype was counted between two and nine times. The V and J genes are TRBV5-1 and TRBJ2-3; D may be TRBD2 (5 bases). The CDR3 has 15 amino acids. Germline V gives CDR1 SGHRS, CDR2 YFSETQ. The ends were cut back, 5 bases at V and 6 bases at J, with 19 bases in the middle. Here the CDR3 reads CASSLPTTTGDTQYF. The CDR3 coding sequence is TGCGCCAGCAGTTTGCCTACCACCACGGGGGATACGCAGTATTTT.

This clonotype has a count of ten or more. The chain joins TRBV24-1 to TRBJ2-2; 9 nucleotides agree with TRBD1. Losses at the gene ends were 7 bases for V and 6 bases for J; bases not matched to a gene: 5. This CDR3 has 14 residues. Germline V lookup: CDR1 KGHDR, CDR2 SFDVKD. CDR3 region: CATRGQGWAGELFF. As DNA, the CDR3 is TGTGCCACCAGAGGACAGGGGTGGGCCGGGGAGCTGTTTTTT.

In its sample, this clonotype was seen a few times. The J gene is TRBJ1-2, the V gene TRBV2; a weak D match, TRBD1 (5 bases). Trimming cost V 4 bases and J 4 bases, with 13 bases left between them. CDR3 length: 14 amino acids. Germline values: CDR1 SNHLY, CDR2 FYNNEI. The CDR3 loop reads CASSVSGRTYGYTF. The CDR3 DNA is TGTGCCAGCAGTGTCTCAGGGAGAACCTATGGCTACACCTTC.

This clonotype was picked up many times. The chain links TRBV20-1 to TRBJ2-5; the match to TRBD1 covers 7 bases. With V trimmed by 3 bases and J by 1 base, 5 bases remained unmatched. This CDR3 is 14 amino acids long. CDR1 and CDR2 from the germline V gene are DFQATT and SNEGSKA (reference sequence). The CDR3 region is CSASYGQVQETQYF. As DNA, the CDR3 is TGCAGTGCTAGTTACGGACAGGTCCAAGAGACCCAGTACTTC.

This clonotype was counted many times. This sequence joins TRBV6-5 and TRBJ1-1; the D gene is possibly TRBD1 (5 bases). The germline CDR1 and CDR2 sequences are MNHEY and SVGAGI. With 0 bases removed from V and 3 bases from J, the gap between germline ends came to 11 bases. This CDR3 contains 15 residues. CDR3 DNA sequence: TGTGCCAGCAGTTACTCGATCTGGGGGGACACTGAAGCTTTCTTT. This encodes CASSYSIWGDTEAFF.

A remark on this clonotype: A read error may explain this, as a much larger clone is one base away. This chain uses TRBV18 with TRBJ2-1; a possible D gene is TRBD2 (6 bases). Germline V gene lookup returns CDR1 KGHSH and CDR2 LQKENI. This CDR3 comprises 15 residues. V lost 4 bases to trimming and J lost 0 bases, with 10 bases between them. CDR3 coding DNA: TGTGCCAGCTCACAGGGACTTAGCTCCTACAATGAGCAGTTCTTC. The encoded protein is CASSQGLSSYNEQFF. The whole variable domain, remainder taken from reference TRBV18 and TRBJ2-1, is NAGVMQNPRHLVRRRGQEARLRCSPMKGHSHVYWYRQLPEEGLKFMVYLQKENIIDESGMPKERFSAEFPKEGPSILRIQQVVRGDSAAYFCASSQGLSSYNEQFFGPGTRLTVL.

This clonotype was seen ten or more times. This chain joins TRBV7-2 and TRBJ2-6; TRBD1 might be the D (6 bases). The CDR3 loop spans 15 amino acids. The germline V gene encodes CDR1 SGHTA and CDR2 FQGNSA. The ends were cut back, 5 bases at V and 4 bases at J, with 12 bases in the middle. The CDR3 region has the DNA TGTGCCAGCAGCCTCGGGACATCGGGGGCCAACGTCCTGACTTTC. Amino acid sequence: CASSLGTSGANVLTF. Full variable domain (remainder filled in from reference TRBV7-2 and TRBJ2-6): GAGVSQSPSNKVTEKGKDVELRCDPISGHTALYWYRQSLGQGLEFLIYFQGNSAPDKSGLPSDRFSAERTGGSVSTLTIQRTQQEDSAVYLCASSLGTSGANVLTFGAGSRLTVL.

In its sample, this clonotype was seen a few times. The rearrangement uses TRBV20-1 and TRBJ2-1; D may be TRBD2 (6 bases). V dropped 5 bases and J dropped 4 bases, with 27 bases sitting between them. CDR1 and CDR2 from the germline V gene are DFQATT and SNEGSKA (reference sequence). CDR3 size: 18 residues. The DNA for the CDR3 is TGCAGTGCTTTTTCTCTCGATGCGAGCGGGCCCCGGTACAATGAGCAGTTCTTC. It specifies CSAFSLDASGPRYNEQFF.

Remarks on this clonotype: Being one base from a much bigger clone, this may be a read error. The chain combines TRBV28 with TRBJ2-3, with TRBD2 as a possible D gene (6 bases). Trimming took 5 bases from V and 6 from J, leaving 27 bases between them. Germline CDR1 and CDR2: MDHEN and SYDVKM. CDR3 length: 18 amino acids. This chain's CDR3 is CASSRRTNGSSRMDTQYF. CDR3 DNA: TGTGCCAGCAGTCGGCGGACTAACGGGAGTTCGCGTATGGATACGCAGTATTTT.

The table lists this clonotype with many counts. The chain carries TRBV10-2 and TRBJ2-2, with TRBD2 as a possible D gene (6 bases). This CDR3 is built from 14 residues. Trimming took off 7 bases at V and 1 base at J, with 10 bases between the two ends. Germline CDR1 reads WSHSY; CDR2 reads SAAADI. CDR3 in amino acids: CASTPGVNTGELFF. The CDR3 coding sequence is TGCGCCAGCACCCCGGGAGTGAACACCGGGGAGCTGTTTTTT.

This clonotype was recorded at least ten times. The chain has TRBV28 and TRBJ2-1; D gene ambiguous. V was pared by 2 bases and J by 8 bases, with 13 bases between. Germline CDR1 MDHEN, CDR2 SYDVKM. The CDR3 is made up of 14 amino acids. In DNA, the CDR3 is TGTGCCAGCAGTTTACTTGTTGGTATCCATGAGCAGTTCTTC. Amino acids: CASSLLVGIHEQFF.

This clonotype was observed a few times. The chain links TRBV15 to TRBJ2-1; 9 nucleotides line up with TRBD2. V lost 0 bases and J lost 15; bases outside the gene matches: 6. There are 13 residues in the CDR3. Germline-derived CDR1 and CDR2 are LNHNV and YYDKDF (reference sequence). CDR3: CATSRDRREGGFF. Here the CDR3 DNA reads TGTGCCACCAGCAGAGATCGGCGGGAGGGAGGGTTCTTC.

Details on this clonotype: This may be a read error: a much more frequent sequence differs by one nucleotide. The genes are TRBV11-2 and TRBJ2-3, with D unresolved. The J call is doubtful: the DNA matches TRBJ1-5 better. The CDR3 has 14 residues. Looked up from germline, CDR1 is SGHAT and CDR2 is FQNNGV. The CDR3 is CASSPGLAGDTQHF. In nucleotides, the CDR3 is TGTGCCAGCAGCCCCGGACTAGCCGGAGATACGCAGCATTTT.

The genes are TRBV12-3 or TRBV12-4 and TRBJ2-5; D possibly corresponds to TRBD1 (6 bases). V was shortened by 5 bases and J by 1 base, with 17 bases between the two germline ends. The CDR3 is 16 amino acids. The CDR3: CASSTAGTTVQETQYF. Written as DNA, the CDR3 is TGTGCCAGCAGTACCGCCGGGACAACAGTCCAAGAGACCCAGTACTTC.

This chain connects TRBV27 to TRBJ1-5; tentatively, D is TRBD1 (5 bases). This CDR3 region has 15 residues. Trimming left V 5 bases short and J 4 bases short, with 15 bases between. In germline, CDR1 is MNHEY, CDR2 SMNVEV (reference sequence). CDR3 region: CASSSRVGLNQPQHF. CDR3 DNA: TGTGCCAGCAGTAGCAGGGTGGGCTTAAATCAGCCCCAGCATTTT.